The entry that follows covers one TCR beta chain sequence. Germline V gene lookup returns CDR1 MGHRA and CDR2 YSYEKL. CDR3 size: 14 residues. Trimming cost V 5 bases and J 3 bases; bases outside gene matches: 6. This entry is derived from a study of blood T cell repertoires in COVID-19. Study overall: COVID-19 samples, acute and convalescent, were from the United States, Italy and Spain. Nucleic acid was either cDNA or gDNA, and it came from T cells, B-cell-depleted T cells, or PBMCs.

Clones were read by immunoSEQ multiplex PCR, and TCRdb kept only the in-frame ones, dropping some. The sample shows 250,000 to 350,000 clones, roughly nine tenths of them seen only once. Sequencing was performed on peripheral blood. The sequence was collected from a woman aged 25 to 39 with COVID-19, enrolled during active disease. V usage is TRBV4-1 and J usage is TRBJ2-7, with 8 positions matching TRBD1. Here the CDR3 reads CASSSRTGSYEQYF. In DNA, the CDR3 is TGCGCCAGCAGCTCACGGACAGGGAGCTACGAGCAGTACTTC.